The 22 T cell receptor beta chains in this list originate from one sample, sequenced in a study of OX40 agonist ivuxolimab in advanced cancers. Data came from immunoSEQ multiplex PCR; TCRdb stores just in-frame clones and leaves some out. The repertoire holds nearly 25,000 clones, with approximately 80% as singletons. The specimen was CD4+ or CD8+ T cells sorted from blood, collected in a trial of the OX40 agonist ivuxolimab. Source of these receptors: an adult with an advanced solid tumor such as melanoma, head and neck, liver or kidney cancer.

This clone has just a few counts. V gene TRBV7-6 combines with J gene TRBJ1-3, with D unclear. This CDR3 contains 16 residues. The ends were cut back, 0 bases at V and 0 bases at J, with 9 bases in the middle. The germline V gene has CDR1 SGHVS and CDR2 FNYEAQ. CDR3 DNA sequence: TGTGCCAGCAGCTTAGCGGCAGCCACCTCTGGAAACACCATATATTTT. Translated: CASSLAAATSGNTIYF.

This clone rates as medium-sized. In DNA, the CDR3 is TGTGCCAGCAGCCTGGACGGGAACACTGAAGCTTTCTTT. It specifies CASSLDGNTEAFF. The chain carries TRBV6-5 and TRBJ1-1; D gene uncertain. The CDR3 has 13 residues. Trimming removed 6 bases from V and 1 base from J, with 9 bases in between. The germline V gene has CDR1 MNHEY and CDR2 SVGAGI.

This clone was seen more than once but under ten times. The chain is built from TRBV5-1 and TRBJ2-1, with 9 nucleotides matching TRBD1. Germline loops: CDR1 SGHRS, CDR2 YFSETQ. The CDR3 length is 14 residues. With 0 bases clipped from V and 7 bases from J, the junction kept 2 bases outside the gene matches. The CDR3 DNA reads as TGCGCCAGCAGCTTGGGACAGGGGGGTAATGAGCAGTTCTTC. It codes for CASSLGQGGNEQFF. Full variable domain (rest looked up from reference TRBV5-1 and TRBJ2-1): KAGVTQTPRYLIKTRGQQVTLSCSPISGHRSVSWYQQTPGQGLQFLFEYFSETQRNKGNFPGRFSGRQFSNSRSEMNVSTLELGDSALYLCASSLGQGGNEQFFGPGTRLTVL.

The rearrangement joins TRBV5-8 to TRBJ1-5; TRBD1 is a possible D gene (6 bases). Trimming removed 0 bases at V and 7 bases at J, with 14 bases between. The CDR3 spans 15 residues. The germline V gene encodes CDR1 SGHTS and CDR2 YDEGEE. In DNA form, the CDR3 reads TGTGCCAGCAGCTTGGAAGGGGTTGGGGGCCAGCCCCAGCATTTT. Translating gives CASSLEGVGGQPQHF.

For the CDR3, the DNA is TGTGCCAGCAGCTTAGGGTCCGGGACAGATAATGAAAAACTGTTTTTT. It translates to CASSLGSGTDNEKLFF. The J gene is TRBJ1-4, the V gene TRBV7-9, with 7 bases that match TRBD1. J lost 4 bases, V lost 1 base, and 6 bases had no gene match. The germline CDR1 and CDR2 sequences are SEHNR and FQNEAQ (reference sequence). The CDR3 spans 16 residues.

The chain carries TRBV27 and TRBJ1-2; TRBD1 matches at 7 bases. This CDR3 has 16 amino acids. Trimming removed 4 bases from V and 2 bases from J; junction bases left unmatched: 10. Germline CDR1 MNHEY, CDR2 SMNVEV (reference sequence). The CDR3 sequence: CASSSLATGTNYGYTF. DNA for the CDR3: TGTGCCAGCAGTTCCCTCGCGACAGGGACCAACTATGGCTACACCTTC.

This clone was detected only a few times. The chain joins TRBV4-3 to TRBJ1-2, with D perhaps matching TRBD1 (5 bases). In germline, CDR1 is LGHNA, CDR2 YSLEER. V was pared by 4 bases and J by 1 base, with 13 bases between. CDR3 length: 15 residues. CDR3: CASSRHRDYNYGYTF. CDR3 nucleotides: TGCGCCAGCAGCCGACACCGGGACTATAACTATGGCTACACCTTC.

This chain connects TRBV6-6 to TRBJ2-2; tentatively, D is TRBD1 (6 bases). The germline V and J ends were trimmed by 8 bases and 1 base, with 11 bases remaining between them. Germline CDR1 and CDR2: MNHNY and SVGAGI (reference sequence). The CDR3 covers 14 residues. The CDR3 sequence is CASGGGMNTGELFF. Here the CDR3 DNA reads TGTGCCAGCGGGGGCGGAATGAACACCGGGGAGCTGTTTTTT.

In this sample, this clone turned up a few times. The V call is TRBV6-4, the J call TRBJ2-3, with D unclear. Germline V lookup: CDR1 MRHNA, CDR2 SNTAGT. The CDR3 is 14 amino acids. With 3 bases removed from V and 4 bases from J, the gap between germline ends came to 11 bases. CDR3 bases: TGTGCCAGCAGTGAAGCTATTGGGGCAGATACGCAGTATTTT. Protein: CASSEAIGADTQYF.

Only a few counts were recorded for this clone. CDR3: CAWGLRTGRADTQYF. As DNA, the CDR3 is TGTGCCTGGGGTTTGAGGACAGGGAGGGCAGATACGCAGTATTTT. The V call is TRBV30, the J call TRBJ2-3; weak D call: TRBD1 (8 bases). The CDR3 extends over 15 amino acids. In germline, CDR1 is GTSNPN, CDR2 SVGIG (reference sequence). The germline V and J ends were trimmed by 5 bases and 4 bases, with 19 bases remaining between them.

This sequence joins TRBV7-2 and TRBJ2-1, with 12 positions matching TRBD2. CDR3 size: 14 residues. Germline CDR1 and CDR2: SGHTA and FQGNSA. Trimming cost V 5 bases and J 7 bases; bases outside gene matches: 3. The CDR3 nucleotides read TGTGCCAGCAGCCATGGGACTAGCGGGAATGAGCAGTTCTTC. It specifies CASSHGTSGNEQFF. The full variable domain, its missing parts supplied by reference TRBV7-2 and TRBJ2-1, is GAGVSQSPSNKVTEKGKDVELRCDPISGHTALYWYRQSLGQGLEFLIYFQGNSAPDKSGLPSDRFSAERTGGSVSTLTIQRTQQEDSAVYLCASSHGTSGNEQFFGPGTRLTVL.

The gene calls are TRBV5-6 and TRBJ2-7, with 9 bases fitting TRBD2. The germline V gene has CDR1 SGHDT and CDR2 YYEEEE. The trim removed 1 base at V and 2 bases at J, leaving 7 bases unmatched. CDR3 length: 16 amino acids. The CDR3 loop reads CASSLWLAGPPYEQYF. The CDR3 region has the DNA TGTGCCAGCAGCTTGTGGCTAGCGGGGCCCCCCTACGAGCAGTACTTC.

This rearrangement joins TRBV18 to TRBJ1-4; 7 bases are shared with TRBD1. V shed 3 bases, J shed 3 bases, and the junction held 7 bases outside the gene matches. Germline CDR1 reads KGHSH; CDR2 reads LQKENI. The CDR3 extends over 16 amino acids. CDR3 protein: CASSPRQGSANEKLFF. CDR3 coding DNA: TGTGCCAGCTCACCTCGACAGGGTTCCGCTAATGAAAAACTGTTTTTT.

This clone was detected once. The chain is built from TRBV7-3 and TRBJ2-5, with 10 bases matching TRBD1. This CDR3 has 16 amino acids. Unmatched junction bases numbered 8, after V lost 2 bases and J lost 5 bases. Germline V CDR1 and CDR2: SGHTA, FQGTGA. The CDR3 sequence: CASSLLGTGDLETQYF. The CDR3 DNA reads as TGTGCCAGCAGCTTATTAGGGACAGGGGATTTGGAGACCCAGTACTTC. Filled out from reference TRBV7-3 and TRBJ2-5, the complete variable domain reads GAGVSQTPSNKVTEKGKYVELRCDPISGHTALYWYRQSLGQGPEFLIYFQGTGAADDSGLPNDRFFAVRPEGSVSTLKIQRTERGDSAVYLCASSLLGTGDLETQYFGPGTRLLVL.

This clone was observed a handful of times. The germline gene is not matched at one end of the junction; a read error may be the cause. V is TRBV2 and J is TRBJ2-1; TRBD1 matches at 7 bases. The CDR3 runs to 16 residues. Germline V gene sequence: CDR1 SNHLY, CDR2 FYNNEI. The CDR3 nucleotides read TGTGCCAGCACTGAATCCGGGACAGTTACCTACAATGAGCAGTTCTTC. Translating gives CASTESGTVTYNEQFF. Supplemented by reference TRBV2 and TRBJ2-1, the full variable domain reads EPEVTQTPSHQVTQMGQEVILRCVPISNHLYFYWYRQILGQKVEFLVSFYNNEISEKSEIFDDQFSVERPDGSNFTLKIRSTKLEDSAMYFCASTESGTVTYNEQFFGPGTRLTVL.

The chain uses TRBV7-9 and TRBJ2-1; 9 bases are a match to TRBD1. In germline, CDR1 is SEHNR, CDR2 FQNEAQ (reference sequence). V trimming: 5 bases; J trimming: 7 bases; junction bases outside the gene matches: 9. The CDR3 spans 15 residues. The CDR3 here is CASSVTGGAGNEQFF. As DNA, the CDR3 is TGTGCCAGCAGCGTAACAGGGGGCGCAGGAAATGAGCAGTTCTTC. Filled out from reference TRBV7-9 and TRBJ2-1, the complete variable domain reads DTGVSQNPRHKITKRGQNVTFRCDPISEHNRLYWYRQTLGQGPEFLTYFQNEAQLEKSRLLSDRFSAERPKGSFSTLEIQRTEQGDSAMYLCASSVTGGAGNEQFFGPGTRLTVL.

The chain uses TRBV7-9 and TRBJ2-5; TRBD1 agrees at 9 bases. This CDR3 region has 15 residues. Trimming cost V 2 bases and J 0 bases; bases outside gene matches: 1. The germline V gene encodes CDR1 SEHNR and CDR2 FQNEAQ (reference sequence). CDR3 nucleotides: TGTGCCAGCAGCTTACGACAGGGGGACCAAGAGACCCAGTACTTC. It encodes CASSLRQGDQETQYF.

V usage is TRBV9 and J usage is TRBJ2-1, with D perhaps matching TRBD1 or TRBD2 (6 bases each). Deletions cut 2 bases from V and 1 base from J, with 10 bases between. The CDR3 is 15 residues long. Germline CDR1 reads SGDLS; CDR2 reads YYNGEE. CDR3 bases: TGTGCCAGCAGCGTGAAGGGGGGTTCCTACAATGAGCAGTTCTTC. Its translation is CASSVKGGSYNEQFF.

This clone was seen a single time. The genes are TRBV5-4 and TRBJ2-7; D might be TRBD2 (6 bases). Germline assignment: CDR1 SGHNT and CDR2 YYREEE (reference sequence). Trimming removed 5 bases from V and 0 bases from J, with 9 bases in between. The CDR3 runs 13 residues. The CDR3 loop reads CASRLATSYEQYF. Written as DNA, the CDR3 is TGTGCCAGCAGGCTAGCGACCTCCTACGAGCAGTACTTC. The full variable domain, with the rest looked up from reference TRBV5-4 and TRBJ2-7, is ETGVTQSPTHLIKTRGQQVTLRCSSQSGHNTVSWYQQALGQGPQFIFQYYREEENGRGNFPPRFSGLQFPNYSSELNVNALELDDSALYLCASRLATSYEQYFGPGTRLTVT.

The chain links TRBV7-9 to TRBJ2-7; the D call may be TRBD1 or TRBD2 (5 bases each). Germline CDR1 reads SEHNR; CDR2 reads FQNEAQ (reference sequence). V was cut by 5 bases and J by 3 bases, with 20 bases left in between. The CDR3 totals 16 residues. CDR3 bases: TGTGCCAGCAGCACCGGGACCCTCGCCGGGAACTACGAGCAGTACTTC. Its translation is CASSTGTLAGNYEQYF.

Only one count was recorded for this clone. J is TRBJ2-1 and V is TRBV6-6; 8 bases fit TRBD2. From germline, CDR1 is MNHNY and CDR2 SVGAGI (reference sequence). CDR3 length: 15 residues. Losses at the gene ends were 9 bases for V and 0 bases for J; bases not matched to a gene: 7. The CDR3 DNA sequence: TGTGCCAGTCAACCGGGGGGGAGCTCCTACAATGAGCAGTTCTTC. Protein sequence: CASQPGGSSYNEQFF.

The chain has TRBV6-1 and TRBJ1-1, with D unclear. The germline V gene has CDR1 MNHNS and CDR2 SASEGT. The V gene lost 6 bases and the J gene lost 7 bases, with 18 bases spanning the gap. This CDR3 is built from 14 residues. The chain's CDR3 is CASRLTALTGEAFF. The CDR3 DNA follows: TGTGCCAGCAGGTTAACGGCCTTAACCGGTGAAGCTTTCTTT.